The rows below give T cell receptor beta chains drawn from one sample of a study of cytomegalovirus exposure and HLA in healthy donors. Repertoires were generated with immunoSEQ multiplex PCR, while TCRdb's copy carries only in-frame clones and drops some. The sample yields about 70,000 clones, approximately 72% seen once. Sequencing was performed on PBMCs. These receptors were obtained from a woman aged 30 to 39 in good health and CMV-seronegative. Both conserved end residues are part of each CDR3. The D gene is left open where the match is weak. Size values are once, few and many counts, or a class for expanded clones, and some rows have none.

d_call j_call v_call clone_size cdr3_nt cdr3_aa
- TRBJ2-3 TRBV30 few TGTGCCTGGAGTGTAAACGGGGTCGGGACAGATACGCAGTATTTT CAWSVNGVGTDTQYF
TRBD2 TRBJ2-1 TRBV19 - TGTGCCAGTAGTTCGCGGACTAGCGGGGCCGTTGATGAGCAGTTCTTC CASSSRTSGAVDEQFF
- TRBJ2-4 TRBV18 - TGTGCCACCTCCGGGAAAGCCAAAAACATTCAGTACTTC CATSGKAKNIQYF
- TRBJ1-4 TRBV2 - TGTGCCAGCAGTGAATCGGGGATTTACGAAAAACTGTTTTTT CASSESGIYEKLFF
- TRBJ2-7 TRBV5-1 - TGCGCCAGCAAGGTTTCGGGGGTTAGCTCCTACGAGCAGTACTTC CASKVSGVSSYEQYF
TRBD2 TRBJ2-1 TRBV12-5 - TGTGCTAGTGGTTTGGATCTAGCGGGGATAACTCTCGAGCAGTTCTTC CASGLDLAGITLEQFF
- TRBJ2-5 TRBV7-7 - TGTGCTAGCAGCCCAGGGACTTCCCCGTACCAAGAGACCCAGTACTTC CASSPGTSPYQETQYF
- TRBJ2-1 TRBV27 - TGTGCCAGCAGTTTCGACTGGACTACCTCATATGAGCAGTTCTTC CASSFDWTTSYEQFF
- TRBJ2-3 TRBV4-3 - TGCGCCAGCAGCCAAGATTCGGGAGATACGCAGTATTTT CASSQDSGDTQYF
TRBD1 TRBJ2-7 TRBV23-1 once TGCGCCAGCAGTCAATCGACAGGGACCTACGAGCAGTACTTC CASSQSTGTYEQYF
TRBD1 TRBJ1-1 TRBV5-6 few TGTGCCAGCAGCTTGGAATTTTGGACAGGGAACACTGAAGCTTTCTTT CASSLEFWTGNTEAFF
- TRBJ2-7 TRBV27 - TGTGCCAGCAGTTTTTCGTCCTATTACGAGCAGTACTTC CASSFSSYYEQYF
- TRBJ2-7 TRBV28 - TGTGCCAGCAGCCCAGACTGGAGCTCCTACGAGCAGTACTTC CASSPDWSSYEQYF
- TRBJ2-2 TRBV10-3 - TGTGCCATCAGTGAGTCTACAGGGCGTGGTGGCGGGGAGCTGTTTTTT CAISESTGRGGGELFF
- TRBJ1-2 TRBV6-6 - TGTGCCACCCCGGCGGGCGACTATGGCTACACCTTC CATPAGDYGYTF
- TRBJ1-1 TRBV5-1 - TGCGCCAGCAATCTGGGTGGGGGGATCACTGAAGCTTTCTTT CASNLGGGITEAFF
TRBD1 TRBJ1-1 TRBV6-1 - TGTGCCAGCAGTGAAACAGGGGATGACACTGAAGCTTTCTTT CASSETGDDTEAFF
- TRBJ1-2 TRBV6-5 - TGTGCCAGCAGTCGCCCGGGGTCCTATGGCTACACCTTC CASSRPGSYGYTF
TRBD1 TRBJ1-1 TRBV5-1 - TGCGCCAGCAGCGGGGCCGGGACAGTCGACACTGAAGCTTTCTTT CASSGAGTVDTEAFF
- TRBJ1-1 TRBV6-1 once TGTGCCAGCAGTGTCTTACTCCGGGGCACTGAAGCTTTCTTT CASSVLLRGTEAFF
- TRBJ2-2 TRBV9 once TGTGCCAGCAGCGTCGGACTTTTCACGGACGGGGAGCTGTTTTTT CASSVGLFTDGELFF
TRBD1 TRBJ2-7 TRBV18 - TGTGCCAGCTCAAGCCGGGACAGCTCCTACGAGCAGTACTTC CASSSRDSSYEQYF
TRBD1 TRBJ1-6 TRBV2 - TGTGCCAGCACCTCGGGACAGGGGGTTCGGTCCCTCCACTTT CASTSGQGVRSLHF
- TRBJ1-2 TRBV28 - TGTGCCAGCAGTTTACCAGCGGGCGGCTATGGCTACACCTTC CASSLPAGGYGYTF
TRBD1 TRBJ2-1 TRBV11-2 once TGTGCCAGCAGCTTAACAGGGGGTAACAATGAGCAGTTCTTC CASSLTGGNNEQFF
- TRBJ1-4 TRBV5-1 - TGCGCCAGCAGCTCCTCCAAGACAGGAGGTGAAAAACTGTTTTTT CASSSSKTGGEKLFF
- TRBJ2-1 TRBV7-3 - TGTGCCAGCAGCTCCACAGCAGCATCAAACAATGAGCAGTTCTTC CASSSTAASNNEQFF
- TRBJ2-3 TRBV1 - TGCACCAGCAGCCAAAGAGGGAGCGGGGGCTCTAGCACAGATACGCAGTATTTT CTSSQRGSGGSSTDTQYF
TRBD1 TRBJ1-1 TRBV12-5 - TGTGCTAGTGGTTTGGGCGGACAGGGGTCTGCTGAAGCTTTCTTT CASGLGGQGSAEAFF
- TRBJ1-2 TRBV2 once TGTGCCAGCAGCCCCGGGTTATCCTATGGCTACACCTTC CASSPGLSYGYTF
- TRBJ1-1 TRBV19 - TGTGCCAGTAGAAACAGGCGACAGAACACTGAAGCTTTCTTT CASRNRRQNTEAFF
TRBD1 TRBJ1-6 TRBV10-2 few TGCGCCAGCAGTGAGGCAGGGGGCCGTAATTCACCCCTCCACTTT CASSEAGGRNSPLHF
TRBD2 TRBJ2-7 TRBV18 once TGTGCCAGCTCAAGCCTAGCGGGGCATGCCTACGAGCAGTACTTC CASSSLAGHAYEQYF
TRBD1 TRBJ1-2 TRBV4-2 - TGTGCCAGCAGCCAAGACCAGGGGGGATATGGCTACACCTTC CASSQDQGGYGYTF
TRBD2 TRBJ2-7 TRBV7-2 - TGTGCCAGCGCCCTCAGCGGGGGGGAACCCTACGAGCAGTACTTC CASALSGGEPYEQYF
- TRBJ1-3 TRBV7-6 - TGTGCCAGCAGCGGCGGGGGGCCAGGAAACACCATATATTTT CASSGGGPGNTIYF
- TRBJ2-1 TRBV5-4 - TGTGCCAGCAGACCGGGGAGGGGGAAGGAAGACAATGAGCAGTTCTTC CASRPGRGKEDNEQFF
TRBD1 TRBJ1-1 TRBV19 - TGTGCCAGTAGTCACGGACAGGGGAACACTGAAGCTTTCTTT CASSHGQGNTEAFF
- TRBJ2-1 TRBV7-9 - TGTGCCAGCAGCTTAGTAGGGCTAGCGTTCAATGAGCAGTTCTTC CASSLVGLAFNEQFF
TRBD2 TRBJ2-7 TRBV7-2 - TGTGCCAGCAGCCCGACTAGCGGGGGAGCGACCTACGAGCAGTACTTC CASSPTSGGATYEQYF
- TRBJ1-4 TRBV25-1 - TGTGCCAGCAGTTCGGGGGCAACTAATGAAAAACTGTTTTTT CASSSGATNEKLFF
TRBD1 TRBJ2-5 TRBV9 - TGTGCCAGCAGCGTAGGACGGACAGGGGGCCAAGAGACCCAGTACTTC CASSVGRTGGQETQYF
TRBD1 TRBJ1-4 TRBV5-1 few TGCGCCAGCAGCCCGGGACAGGGGGCGAGAGAAAAACTGTTTTTT CASSPGQGAREKLFF
TRBD1 TRBJ2-1 TRBV6-4 few TGTGCCAGCAGTGAGAACAGGGGGCCCTACAATGAGCAGTTCTTC CASSENRGPYNEQFF
- TRBJ1-2 TRBV10-3 medium-sized TGTGCCATCAGTAATGACAGATCCTATGGCTACACCTTC CAISNDRSYGYTF
TRBD1 TRBJ1-1 TRBV6-1 few TGTGCCAGCAGGACACAGGGGGCCAACACTGAAGCTTTCTTT CASRTQGANTEAFF
TRBD1 TRBJ1-2 TRBV7-2 - TGTGCCAGCAGCCCGGGACAGGGGGGCTATGGCTACACCTTC CASSPGQGGYGYTF
- TRBJ2-1 TRBV25-1 - TGTGCCAGCAGTGATAGTTCGGGGGAGTACTACAATGAGCAGTTCTTC CASSDSSGEYYNEQFF
- TRBJ1-3 TRBV10-1 - TGCGCCAGCAGGGACAGCTCTGGAAACACCATATATTTT CASRDSSGNTIYF
TRBD1 TRBJ1-5 TRBV15 - TGTGCCACCAGCAGAGGGACAGGGGATCGTCAGCCCCAGCATTTT CATSRGTGDRQPQHF
TRBD1 TRBJ2-6 TRBV5-7 - TGTGCCAGCAGAGGGACAGGGTCCGGGGCCAACGTCCTGACTTTC CASRGTGSGANVLTF
- TRBJ1-1 TRBV5-4 few TGTGCCAGCAGCGACCAGGTTAACACTGAAGCTTTCTTT CASSDQVNTEAFF
TRBD1 TRBJ2-5 TRBV25-1 - TGTGCCAGCGCGTTGACGACAGGGGCCGAAGAGACCCAGTACTTC CASALTTGAEETQYF
TRBD1 TRBJ2-7 TRBV14 once TGTGCCAGCAGCCAGGTCCCGGGACAGGGGAACTCCTACGAGCAGTACTTC CASSQVPGQGNSYEQYF
- TRBJ1-3 TRBV6-5 - TGTGCCAGCACCGAAGGGTCGGGATCTGGAAACACCATATATTTT CASTEGSGSGNTIYF
TRBD1 TRBJ1-2 TRBV15 few TGTGCCACCAGCTCCGGGACAGGGCACTATGGCTACACCTTC CATSSGTGHYGYTF
- TRBJ1-4 TRBV5-1 - TGCGCCAGCAGCTTGGTAGAGGGAGGGGAAAAACTGTTTTTT CASSLVEGGEKLFF
- TRBJ1-2 TRBV14 - TGTGCCAGCAGCCGGGGTTCGGGGTTTGGCTACACCTTC CASSRGSGFGYTF